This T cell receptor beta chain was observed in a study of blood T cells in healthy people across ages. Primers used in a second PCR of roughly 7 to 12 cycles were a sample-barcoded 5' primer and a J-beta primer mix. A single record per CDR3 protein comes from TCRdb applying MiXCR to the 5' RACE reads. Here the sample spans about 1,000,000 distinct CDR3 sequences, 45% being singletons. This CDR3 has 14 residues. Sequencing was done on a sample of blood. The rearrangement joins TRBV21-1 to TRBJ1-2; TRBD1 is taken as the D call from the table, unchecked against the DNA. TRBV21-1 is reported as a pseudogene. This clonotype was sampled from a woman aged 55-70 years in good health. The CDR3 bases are TGTGCCAGCAGCATCAGGGGTCTCGGAGTTGGCTACACCTTC. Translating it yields CASSIRGLGVGYTF.